This T cell receptor (beta chain) was recorded in a study of OX40 agonist ivuxolimab in advanced cancers. Study-level background: Patients were around 83% male with ages roughly 20 to 85, mean 60.

Libraries were prepared by immunoSEQ multiplex PCR; TCRdb keeps only in-frame clonotypes and omits some of them. This table has tens of thousands of clones, around 80% appearing once. General study results and limits: At doses 0.1 to 3.0 mg/kg, CD4+ and CD8+ clones expanded. The study did not work out the antigen specificity of the expanded peripheral T cells.

A note on this clone: The antigen remains unidentified.

The length of the CDR3 is 16 residues. Germline assignment: CDR1 SGHTA and CDR2 FQGNSA. The V and J ends lost 3 bases and 5 bases respectively, with 16 bases between them. This TCR was sampled from an adult with an advanced solid tumor such as melanoma, head and neck, liver or kidney cancer. The chain links TRBV7-2 to TRBJ2-2, with a tentative D call TRBD2 (7 bases). The material was CD4+ or CD8+ T cells sorted from blood, obtained in a trial of the OX40 agonist ivuxolimab. The CDR3 DNA reads as TGTGCCAGCAGCTTGTCCGGGGGGCGATGGACCGGGGAGCTGTTTTTT. Encoded protein: CASSLSGGRWTGELFF.